Below, 15 T cell receptor beta chains from the same sample are listed, as sequenced in a study of Graves' ophthalmopathy and Graves' hyperthyroidism. Amplifying from RNA transcripts, the study obtained TCR beta CDR3 regions. HTBI-primed RT-PCR formed the first round, and a multiplex PCR formed the second. Each CDR3 protein gets one entry after TCRdb re-called the multiplex PCR reads with MiXCR. Seen here are fewer than 650,000 distinct CDR3 sequences, about a fifth observed once, and the top ten hold more than 5.5%. What was sequenced was peripheral blood. Receptors originate from a woman between 18 and 29 years old with stable Graves' hyperthyroidism. Some clones in this sample may be carry-over from other donors' samples.

This clonotype appeared many times. V gene TRBV10-3 combines with J gene TRBJ1-1; D is uncertain. The germline V gene encodes CDR1 ENHRY and CDR2 SYGVKD. V lost 3 bases and J lost 1, with 9 bases in between. This CDR3 has 14 amino acids. CDR3 region: CAISDEVKNTEAFF. The CDR3 region has the DNA TGTGCCATCAGTGATGAGGTTAAGAACACTGAAGCTTTCTTT.

This clonotype occurred a few times. The chain combines TRBV19 with TRBJ1-5; D not resolved. The CDR3 spans 16 residues. CDR1 LNHDA and CDR2 SQIVND come from the germline V gene (reference sequence). The V gene lost 6 bases and the J gene lost 0 bases, with 15 bases spanning the gap. In nucleotides, the CDR3 is TGTGCCAGTAGCTACCTCGGACGGTATAGCAATCAGCCCCAGCATTTT. This encodes CASSYLGRYSNQPQHF.

The rearrangement uses TRBV2 and TRBJ2-5; D perhaps matches TRBD2 (5 bases). The CDR3 totals 12 residues. Trimming shortened V by 8 bases and J by 3 bases, and 10 bases separated the two germline ends. Germline-derived CDR1 and CDR2 are SNHLY and FYNNEI. The CDR3 DNA is TGTGCCAGCGGACCAGCGGAAGAGACCCAGTACTTC. It specifies CASGPAEETQYF.

This clonotype has only a few counts. The chain has TRBV12-3 or TRBV12-4 and TRBJ1-2, with D possibly TRBD1 on 5 matching bases. V lost 3 bases and J lost 5, with 16 bases in between. The CDR3 runs to 15 residues. CDR3 coding DNA: TGTGCCAGCAGTTTCTCCGGGACTAGCTTTTATGGCTACACCTTC. It specifies CASSFSGTSFYGYTF.

Note on this clonotype: A much larger clone differs from this one at a single base, so this may be a read error. The rearrangement joins TRBV28 to TRBJ1-1, with 8 nucleotides matching TRBD1. V gave up 6 bases and J gave up 3 bases; unmatched junction bases: 3. The CDR3 loop spans 13 amino acids. Germline-derived CDR1 and CDR2 are MDHEN and SYDVKM. As DNA, the CDR3 is TGTGCCAGCAGAGTACAGGGGGACACTGAAGCTTTCTTT. Protein product: CASRVQGDTEAFF.

Many counts were recorded for this clonotype. The gene calls are TRBV6-1 and TRBJ1-5, with D possibly matching TRBD1 (5 bases). Germline V gene data show CDR1 as MNHNS and CDR2 as SASEGT. CDR3 length: 16 residues. Trimming removed 1 base at V and 6 bases at J, with 16 bases between. The CDR3 region has the DNA TGTGCCAGCAGTGAAGTTTCGACAGCAGTCGGTCAGCCCCAGCATTTT. It specifies CASSEVSTAVGQPQHF.

This clonotype was picked up a small number of times. The chain employs TRBV13 and TRBJ2-7, with D possibly being TRBD1 (6 bases). The CDR3 is made up of 15 amino acids. V dropped 2 bases and J dropped 0 bases, with 11 bases sitting between them. Germline V gene data show CDR1 as PRHDT and CDR2 as FYEKMQ (reference sequence). The CDR3 DNA follows: TGTGCCAGCAGCTTAAATCAGGGGATCTCCTACGAGCAGTACTTC. Protein: CASSLNQGISYEQYF.

The chain joins TRBV12-3 or TRBV12-4 to TRBJ1-1, with unresolved D. This CDR3 comprises 15 residues. V lost 1 base, J lost 2 bases, and 11 bases lay in between. The CDR3 reads CASSLEVRYNTEAFF. For the CDR3, the DNA is TGTGCCAGCAGTTTAGAGGTCAGATACAACACTGAAGCTTTCTTT.

This clonotype was seen many times. V and J are TRBV27 and TRBJ1-2; 8 positions agree with TRBD1. V lost 4 bases and J lost 5; bases outside the gene matches: 12. The CDR3 is 16 residues long. Germline V gene lookup returns CDR1 MNHEY and CDR2 SMNVEV (reference sequence). CDR3 in DNA: TGTGCCAGCAGTTCAAAACTGACAGGGGCTCAGTATGGCTACACCTTC. This translates into CASSSKLTGAQYGYTF.

This clonotype was found many times. This chain connects TRBV12-3 or TRBV12-4 to TRBJ2-5; D remains unclear. Trimming cost V 9 bases and J 2 bases, with 13 bases left between them. CDR3 length: 13 amino acids. In nucleotides, the CDR3 is TGTGCCAGTACACCCCAAGGGCAAGAGACCCAGTACTTC. It yields the protein CASTPQGQETQYF.

At least ten counts were recorded for this clonotype. The CDR3 region has the DNA TGCAGCGTTGAAGTGTGGGACACTGAAGCTTTCTTT. Its protein product is CSVEVWDTEAFF. The chain couples TRBV29-1 to TRBJ1-1; D remains ambiguous. Trimming removed 1 base at V and 3 bases at J, with 6 bases between. Germline V gene data show CDR1 as SQVTM and CDR2 as ANQGSEA. CDR3 length: 12 residues.

This clonotype was found many times. The rearrangement links TRBV28 to TRBJ2-2, with 8 bases aligning to TRBD2. Germline CDR1 is MDHEN and CDR2 is SYDVKM. The CDR3 totals 15 residues. Trimming at V came to 2 bases and at J to 6 bases, leaving 5 bases not matched to a gene. The chain's CDR3 is CASSLGPGGPGELFF. The CDR3 coding sequence is TGTGCCAGCAGTTTAGGGCCGGGGGGGCCCGGGGAGCTGTTTTTT.

This clonotype appeared many times. This chain joins TRBV15 and TRBJ2-5; D is ambiguous. CDR1 and CDR2 from the germline V gene are LNHNV and YYDKDF (reference sequence). The CDR3 has 15 residues. V was shortened by 0 bases and J by 5 bases, with 13 bases between the two germline ends. In DNA form, the CDR3 reads TGTGCCACCAGCAGAGATCAAGGGTCGGTGGAGACCCAGTACTTC. It encodes CATSRDQGSVETQYF.

This clonotype was seen a few times. At one boundary the junction diverges from the germline segment, which might be a read error. In nucleotides, the CDR3 is TGTGCCAGCAGCCAAGGAGGACGGTCGGGGTTT. Encoded protein: CASSQGGRSGF. The V and J genes are TRBV4-2 and TRBJ1-1; D unresolved. This CDR3 comprises 11 residues. Germline CDR1 reads LGHNA; CDR2 reads YNFKEQ.

The J gene is TRBJ1-1, the V gene TRBV9; tentative D call: TRBD1 (6 bases). CDR1 is SGDLS and CDR2 is YYNGEE in the germline V gene. V lost 0 bases and J lost 5, with 11 bases in between. This CDR3 has 14 residues. In nucleotides, the CDR3 is TGTGCCAGCAGCGTAGTAGGGGGGGAGACTGAAGCTTTCTTT. Its protein is CASSVVGGETEAFF.